This TCR beta chain was retrieved from a study of T cells in Graves' hyperthyroidism and ophthalmopathy. A few counts support this clonotype. Antigen specificity is unknown. The CDR3 regions of TCR beta were amplified from RNA transcripts. A set of HTBI primers served as the primers for a first-round RT-PCR of the TCR CDR3. From the multiplex PCR reads, TCRdb called clonotypes with MiXCR, one entry per CDR3 protein. In the table there are about 200,000 distinct CDR3 sequences, about 17% of which are singletons. Diagnostic assessment was based on clinical symptoms, serum thyroxine and TRAb, thyroid ultrasound and orbital computed tomography. This sample holds PBMCs from roughly 10 ml fresh peripheral blood. Germline-derived CDR1 and CDR2 are SGDLS and YYNGEE. CDR3 length: 18 amino acids. The V gene end was trimmed by 3 bases and the J gene end by 7 bases; junction bases not matched to a gene: 18. Findings and caveats of the study: Most thyroid clonotypes with frequency above 0.001 were detected in blood. A model of 13 V-J features distinguished ophthalmopathy from stable hyperthyroidism.

V usage is TRBV9 and J usage is TRBJ2-1, with 8 bases that match TRBD1. This clonotype was sampled from a man aged 35-49 years with Graves' hyperthyroidism. The sequencing input was blood. The CDR3 sequence is CASSAGLTGGDVVNEQFF. CDR3 nucleotide sequence: TGTGCCAGCAGCGCGGGTTTAACAGGGGGTGACGTCGTAAATGAGCAGTTCTTC.